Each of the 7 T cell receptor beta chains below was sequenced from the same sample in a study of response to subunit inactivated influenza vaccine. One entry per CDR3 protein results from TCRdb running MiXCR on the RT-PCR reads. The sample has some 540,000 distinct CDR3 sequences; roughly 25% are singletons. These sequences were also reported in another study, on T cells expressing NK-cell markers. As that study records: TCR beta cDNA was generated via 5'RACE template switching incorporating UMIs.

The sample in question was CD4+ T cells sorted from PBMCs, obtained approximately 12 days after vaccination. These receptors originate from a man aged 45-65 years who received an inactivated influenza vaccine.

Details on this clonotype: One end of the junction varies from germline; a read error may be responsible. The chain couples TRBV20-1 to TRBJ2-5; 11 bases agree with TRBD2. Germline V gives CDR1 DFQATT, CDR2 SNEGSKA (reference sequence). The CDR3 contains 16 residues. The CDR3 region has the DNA TGCTGTGCTAGAGATTATCTAGCGGGGGGTCGGGAGACCCAGTACTTC. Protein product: CCARDYLAGGRETQYF.

The CDR3 is CASKVGSSNQPQHF. For the CDR3, the DNA is TGTGCCAGCAAAGTGGGCTCGAGCAATCAGCCCCAGCATTTT. This chain links TRBV2 with TRBJ1-5; D gene ambiguous. CDR3 length: 14 amino acids. CDR1 is SNHLY, CDR2 FYNNEI, per germline. With 7 bases removed from V and 1 base from J, the gap between germline ends came to 11 bases.

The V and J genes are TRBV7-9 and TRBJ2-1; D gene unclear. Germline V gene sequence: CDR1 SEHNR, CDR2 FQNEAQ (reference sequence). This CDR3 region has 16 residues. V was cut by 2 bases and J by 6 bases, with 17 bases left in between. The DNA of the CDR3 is TGTGCCAGCAGCTTAACTGGGTCTCGTAGCTTCAATGAGCAGTTCTTC. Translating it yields CASSLTGSRSFNEQFF.

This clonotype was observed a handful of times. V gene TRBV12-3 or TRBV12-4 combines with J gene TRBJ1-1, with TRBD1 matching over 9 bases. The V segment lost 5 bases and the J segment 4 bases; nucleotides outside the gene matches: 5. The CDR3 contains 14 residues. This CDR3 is CASSPTGGFTEAFF. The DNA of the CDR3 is TGTGCCAGCAGTCCGACAGGGGGGTTCACTGAAGCTTTCTTT.

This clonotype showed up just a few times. CDR3 bases: TGTGCCAGCAGTTTAGATGTGCTACTGAATGAGCAGTTCTTC. It yields the protein CASSLDVLLNEQFF. The chain links TRBV12-3 or TRBV12-4 to TRBJ2-1; no reliable D call. Trimming shortened V by 1 base and J by 7 bases, and 11 bases separated the two germline ends. The CDR3 spans 14 residues.

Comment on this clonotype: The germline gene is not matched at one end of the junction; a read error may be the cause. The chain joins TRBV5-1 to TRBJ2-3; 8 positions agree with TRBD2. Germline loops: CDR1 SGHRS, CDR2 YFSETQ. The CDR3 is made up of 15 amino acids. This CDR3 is CASSLTSGSIDTQYF. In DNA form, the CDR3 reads TGCGCCAGCAGCTTGACGAGCGGGAGCATAGATACGCAGTATTTT.

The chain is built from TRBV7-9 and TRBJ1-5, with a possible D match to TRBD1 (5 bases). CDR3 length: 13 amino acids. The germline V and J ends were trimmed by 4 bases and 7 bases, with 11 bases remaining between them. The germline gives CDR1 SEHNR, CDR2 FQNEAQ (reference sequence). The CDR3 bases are TGTGCCAGCAGCTCTGGGGGGAGCCAGCCCCAGCATTTT. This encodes CASSSGGSQPQHF.